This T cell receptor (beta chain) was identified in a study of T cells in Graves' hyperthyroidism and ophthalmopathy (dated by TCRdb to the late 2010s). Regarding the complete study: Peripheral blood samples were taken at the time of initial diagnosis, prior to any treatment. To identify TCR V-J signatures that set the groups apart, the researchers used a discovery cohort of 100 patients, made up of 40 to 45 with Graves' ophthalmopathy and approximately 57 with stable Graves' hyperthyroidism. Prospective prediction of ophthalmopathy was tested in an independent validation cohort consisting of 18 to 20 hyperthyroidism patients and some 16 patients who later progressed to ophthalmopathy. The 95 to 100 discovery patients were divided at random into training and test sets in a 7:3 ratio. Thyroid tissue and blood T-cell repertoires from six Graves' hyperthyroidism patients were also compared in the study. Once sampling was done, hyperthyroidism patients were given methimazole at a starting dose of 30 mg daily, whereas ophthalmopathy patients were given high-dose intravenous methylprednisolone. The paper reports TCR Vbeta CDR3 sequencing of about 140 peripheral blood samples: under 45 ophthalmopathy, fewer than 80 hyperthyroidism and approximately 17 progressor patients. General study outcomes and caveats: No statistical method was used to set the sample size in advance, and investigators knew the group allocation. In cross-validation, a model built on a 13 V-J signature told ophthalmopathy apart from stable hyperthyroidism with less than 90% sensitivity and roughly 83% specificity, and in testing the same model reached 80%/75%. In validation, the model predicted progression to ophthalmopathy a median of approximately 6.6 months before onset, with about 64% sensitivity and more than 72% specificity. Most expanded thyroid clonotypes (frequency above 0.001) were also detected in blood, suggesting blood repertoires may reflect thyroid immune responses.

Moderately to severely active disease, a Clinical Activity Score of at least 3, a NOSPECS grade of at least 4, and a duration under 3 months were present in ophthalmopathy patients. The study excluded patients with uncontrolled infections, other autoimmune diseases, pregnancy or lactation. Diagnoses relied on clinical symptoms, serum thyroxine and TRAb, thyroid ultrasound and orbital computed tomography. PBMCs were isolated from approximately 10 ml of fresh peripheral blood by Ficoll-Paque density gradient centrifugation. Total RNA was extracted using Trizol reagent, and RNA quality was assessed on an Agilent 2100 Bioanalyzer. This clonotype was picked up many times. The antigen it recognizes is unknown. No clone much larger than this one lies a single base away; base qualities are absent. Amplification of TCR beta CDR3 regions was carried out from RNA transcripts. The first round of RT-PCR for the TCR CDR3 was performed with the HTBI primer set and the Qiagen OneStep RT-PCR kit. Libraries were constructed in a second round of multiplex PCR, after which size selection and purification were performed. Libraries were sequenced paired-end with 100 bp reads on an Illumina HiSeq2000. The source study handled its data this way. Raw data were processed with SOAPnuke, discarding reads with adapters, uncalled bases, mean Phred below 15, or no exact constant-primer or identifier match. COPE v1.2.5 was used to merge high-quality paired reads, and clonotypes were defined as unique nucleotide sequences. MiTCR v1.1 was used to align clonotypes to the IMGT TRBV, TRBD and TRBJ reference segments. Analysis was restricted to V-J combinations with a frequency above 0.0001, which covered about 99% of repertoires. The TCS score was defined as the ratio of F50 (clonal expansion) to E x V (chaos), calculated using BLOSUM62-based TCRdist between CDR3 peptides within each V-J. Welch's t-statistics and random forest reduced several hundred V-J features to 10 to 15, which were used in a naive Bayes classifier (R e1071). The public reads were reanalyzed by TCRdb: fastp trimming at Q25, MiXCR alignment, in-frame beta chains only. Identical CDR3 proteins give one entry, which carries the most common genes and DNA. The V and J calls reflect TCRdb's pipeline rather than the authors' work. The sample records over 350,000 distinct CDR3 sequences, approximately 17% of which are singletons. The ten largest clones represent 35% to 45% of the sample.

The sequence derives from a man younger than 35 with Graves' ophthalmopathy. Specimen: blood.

The CDR3: CASSSGGGGLLPYGYTF. The DNA is TGTGCCAGCAGCTCAGGGGGAGGGGGCCTTTTACCGTATGGCTACACCTTC. The chain employs TRBV7-3 and TRBJ1-2; the junction holds 7 bases that match TRBD1. Taken from the germline V gene, the CDR1 and CDR2 loops are SGHTA and FQGTGA. The CDR3 covers 17 residues, taking in both the cysteine and the phenylalanine. The CDR3 DNA has 51 bases and is translated from base 1. Trimming accounts for 4 bases at V and 5 bases at J, while the number of junction bases matched to no gene is 16.